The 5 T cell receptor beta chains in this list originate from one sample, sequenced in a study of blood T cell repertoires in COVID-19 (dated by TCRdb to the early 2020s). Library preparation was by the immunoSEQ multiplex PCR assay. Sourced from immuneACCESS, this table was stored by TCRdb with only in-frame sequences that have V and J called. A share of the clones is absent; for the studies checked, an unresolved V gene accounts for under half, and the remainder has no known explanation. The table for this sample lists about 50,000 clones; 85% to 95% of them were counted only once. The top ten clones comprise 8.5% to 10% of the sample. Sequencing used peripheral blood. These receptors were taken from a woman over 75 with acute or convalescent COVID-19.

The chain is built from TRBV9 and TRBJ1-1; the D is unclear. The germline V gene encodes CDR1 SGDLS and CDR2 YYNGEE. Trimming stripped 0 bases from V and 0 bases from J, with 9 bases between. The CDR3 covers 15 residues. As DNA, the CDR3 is TGTGCCAGCAGCGTAGGCGGAAACCTGAACACTGAAGCTTTCTTT. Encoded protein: CASSVGGNLNTEAFF.

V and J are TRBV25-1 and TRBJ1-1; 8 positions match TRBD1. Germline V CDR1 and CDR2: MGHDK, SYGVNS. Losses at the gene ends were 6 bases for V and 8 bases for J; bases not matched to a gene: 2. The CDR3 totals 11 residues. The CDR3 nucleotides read TGTGCCAGCAGCGGACAGGGAGAAGCTTTCTTT. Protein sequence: CASSGQGEAFF.

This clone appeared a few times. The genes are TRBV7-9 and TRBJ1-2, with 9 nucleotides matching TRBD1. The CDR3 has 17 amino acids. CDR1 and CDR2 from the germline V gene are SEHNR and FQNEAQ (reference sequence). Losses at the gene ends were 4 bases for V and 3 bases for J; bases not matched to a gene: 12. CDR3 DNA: TGTGCCAGCAGCTCGTCACAGGGGGCGGGGGTCTACTATGGCTACACCTTC. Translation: CASSSSQGAGVYYGYTF.

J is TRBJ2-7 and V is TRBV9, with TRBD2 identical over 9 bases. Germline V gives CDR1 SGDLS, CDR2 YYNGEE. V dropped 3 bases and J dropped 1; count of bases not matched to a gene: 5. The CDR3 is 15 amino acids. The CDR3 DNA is TGTGCCAGCAGCGCCGGGACTAGCTGGTCCTACGAGCAGTACTTC. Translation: CASSAGTSWSYEQYF.

CDR3 sequence reads: CASALSSYNEQFF. The CDR3 DNA reads as TGTGCCAGCGCCCTGAGCTCCTACAATGAGCAGTTCTTC. The chain employs TRBV7-8 and TRBJ2-1; D is uncertain. This CDR3 is built from 13 residues. The germline V gene encodes CDR1 SGHVS and CDR2 FQNEAQ. V lost 8 bases and J lost 0, with 8 bases in between.